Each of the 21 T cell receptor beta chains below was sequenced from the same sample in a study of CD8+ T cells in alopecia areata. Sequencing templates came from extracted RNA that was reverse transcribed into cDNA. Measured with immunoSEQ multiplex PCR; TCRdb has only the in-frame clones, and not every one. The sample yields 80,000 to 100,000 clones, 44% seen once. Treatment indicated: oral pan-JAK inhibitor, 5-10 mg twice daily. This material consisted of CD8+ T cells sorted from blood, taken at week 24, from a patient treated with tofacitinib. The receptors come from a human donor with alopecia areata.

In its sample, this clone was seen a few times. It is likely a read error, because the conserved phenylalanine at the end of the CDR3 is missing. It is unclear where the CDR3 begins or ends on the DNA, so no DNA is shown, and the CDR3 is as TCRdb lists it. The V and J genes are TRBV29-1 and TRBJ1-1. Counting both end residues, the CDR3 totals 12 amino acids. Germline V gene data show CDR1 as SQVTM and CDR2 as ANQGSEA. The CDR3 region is CSVEDPEEGRTV.

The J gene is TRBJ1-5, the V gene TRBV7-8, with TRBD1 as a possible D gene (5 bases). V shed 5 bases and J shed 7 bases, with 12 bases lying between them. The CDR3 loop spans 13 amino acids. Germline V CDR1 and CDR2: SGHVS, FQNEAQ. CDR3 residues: CASSPGGYQPQHF. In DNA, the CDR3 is TGTGCCAGCAGCCCTGGGGGGTACCAGCCCCAGCATTTT.

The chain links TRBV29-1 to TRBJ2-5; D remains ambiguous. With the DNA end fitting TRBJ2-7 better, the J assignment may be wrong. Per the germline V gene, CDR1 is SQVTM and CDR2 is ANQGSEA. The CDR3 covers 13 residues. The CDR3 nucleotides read TGCAGCGTTCTGCAGGACCTGTCCTACGAGCAGTACTTC. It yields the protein CSVLQDLSYEQYF.

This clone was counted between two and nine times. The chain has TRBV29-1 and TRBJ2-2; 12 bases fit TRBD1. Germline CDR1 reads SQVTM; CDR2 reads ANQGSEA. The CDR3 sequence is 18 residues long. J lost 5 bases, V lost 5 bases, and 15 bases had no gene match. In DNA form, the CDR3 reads TGCAGCGTTTACATCTTCCCCGGGACAGGGGGCCGAACCGGGGAGCTGTTTTTT. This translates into CSVYIFPGTGGRTGELFF.

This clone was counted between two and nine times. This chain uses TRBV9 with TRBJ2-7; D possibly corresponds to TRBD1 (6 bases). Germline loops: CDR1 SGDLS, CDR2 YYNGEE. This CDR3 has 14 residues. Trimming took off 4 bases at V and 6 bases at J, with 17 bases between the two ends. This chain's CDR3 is CASSPQQGHSEQYF. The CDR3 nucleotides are TGTGCCAGCAGCCCCCAGCAGGGACATTCCGAGCAGTACTTC. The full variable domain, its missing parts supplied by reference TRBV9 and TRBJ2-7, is DSGVTQTPKHLITATGQRVTLRCSPRSGDLSVYWYQQSLDQGLQFLIQYYNGEERAKGNILERFSAQQFPDLHSELNLSSLELGDSALYFCASSPQQGHSEQYFGPGTRLTVT.

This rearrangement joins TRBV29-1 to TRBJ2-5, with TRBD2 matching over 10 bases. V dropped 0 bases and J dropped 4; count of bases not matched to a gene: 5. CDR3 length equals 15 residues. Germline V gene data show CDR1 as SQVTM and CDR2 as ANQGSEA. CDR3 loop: CSVEDQREGRETQYF. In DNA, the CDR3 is TGCAGCGTTGAAGACCAGCGGGAGGGCCGAGAGACCCAGTACTTC.

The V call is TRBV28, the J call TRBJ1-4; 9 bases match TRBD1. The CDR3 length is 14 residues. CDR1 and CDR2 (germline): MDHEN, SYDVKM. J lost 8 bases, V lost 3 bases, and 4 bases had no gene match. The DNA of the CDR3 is TGTGCCAGCAGTTTGACAGGGGGAGAGGAAAAACTGTTTTTT. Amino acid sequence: CASSLTGGEEKLFF.

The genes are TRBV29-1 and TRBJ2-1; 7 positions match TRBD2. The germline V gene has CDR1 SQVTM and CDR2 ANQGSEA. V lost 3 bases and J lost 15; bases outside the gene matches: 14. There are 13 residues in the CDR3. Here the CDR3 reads CSVDFEARGGLFF. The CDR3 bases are TGCAGCGTTGACTTCGAGGCCCGGGGAGGGTTGTTCTTC.

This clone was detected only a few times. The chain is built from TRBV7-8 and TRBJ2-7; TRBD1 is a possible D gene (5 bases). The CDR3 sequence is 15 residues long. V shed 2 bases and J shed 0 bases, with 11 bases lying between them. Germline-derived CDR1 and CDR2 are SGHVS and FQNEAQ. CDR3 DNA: TGTGCCAGCAGCTTATTCCAGGGCCCCTCCTACGAGCAGTACTTC. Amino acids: CASSLFQGPSYEQYF.

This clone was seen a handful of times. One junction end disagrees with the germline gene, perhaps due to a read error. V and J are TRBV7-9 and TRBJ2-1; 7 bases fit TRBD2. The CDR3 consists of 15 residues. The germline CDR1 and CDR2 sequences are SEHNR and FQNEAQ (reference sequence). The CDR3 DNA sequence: TGTGCCAGCAGCCTAGCGGAAAGCTCCTACAATGAGCAGTTCTTC. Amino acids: CASSLAESSYNEQFF. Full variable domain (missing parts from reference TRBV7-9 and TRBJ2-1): DTGVSQNPRHKITKRGQNVTFRCDPISEHNRLYWYRQTLGQGPEFLTYFQNEAQLEKSRLLSDRFSAERPKGSFSTLEIQRTEQGDSAMYLCASSLAESSYNEQFFGPGTRLTVL.

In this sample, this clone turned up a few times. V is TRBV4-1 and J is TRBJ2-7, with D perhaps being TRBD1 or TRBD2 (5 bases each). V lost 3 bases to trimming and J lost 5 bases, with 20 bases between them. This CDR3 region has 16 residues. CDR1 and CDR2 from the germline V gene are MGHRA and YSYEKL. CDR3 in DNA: TGCGCCAGCAGCCAGGGCGGACACGGAGGTAGGGACGAGCAGTACTTC. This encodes CASSQGGHGGRDEQYF.

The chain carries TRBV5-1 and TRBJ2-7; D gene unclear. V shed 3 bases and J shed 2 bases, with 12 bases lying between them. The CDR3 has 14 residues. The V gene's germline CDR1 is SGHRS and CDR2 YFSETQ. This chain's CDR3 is CASSWGLAPYEQYF. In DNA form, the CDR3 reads TGCGCCAGCAGCTGGGGATTAGCCCCCTACGAGCAGTACTTC.

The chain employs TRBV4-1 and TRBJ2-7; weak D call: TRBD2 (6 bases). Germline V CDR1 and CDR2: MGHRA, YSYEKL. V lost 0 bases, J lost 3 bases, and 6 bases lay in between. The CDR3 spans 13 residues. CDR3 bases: TGCGCCAGCAGCCAAGAGACTAGCTACGAGCAGTACTTC. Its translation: CASSQETSYEQYF.

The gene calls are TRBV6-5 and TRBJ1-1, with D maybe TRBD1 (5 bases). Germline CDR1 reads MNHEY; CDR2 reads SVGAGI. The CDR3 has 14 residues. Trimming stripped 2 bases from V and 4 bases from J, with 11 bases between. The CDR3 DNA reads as TGTGCCAGCAGTTACCTCGGGGGTTTCACTGAAGCTTTCTTT. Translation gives CASSYLGGFTEAFF.

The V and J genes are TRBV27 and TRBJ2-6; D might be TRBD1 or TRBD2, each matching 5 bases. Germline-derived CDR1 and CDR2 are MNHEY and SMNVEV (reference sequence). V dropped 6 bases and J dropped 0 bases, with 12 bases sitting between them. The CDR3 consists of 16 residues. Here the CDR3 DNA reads TGTGCCAGCAGAGAGGGGCCAAACTCTGGGGCCAACGTCCTGACTTTC. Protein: CASREGPNSGANVLTF. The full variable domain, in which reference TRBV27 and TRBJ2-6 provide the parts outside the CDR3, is EAQVTQNPRYLITVTGKKLTVTCSQNMNHEYMSWYRQDPGLGLRQIYYSMNVEVTDKGDVPEGYKVSRKEKRNFPLILESPSPNQTSLYFCASREGPNSGANVLTFGAGSRLTVL.

CDR3 sequence reads: CAISEWAGVDNEQFF. The CDR3 DNA is TGTGCCATCAGTGAGTGGGCGGGAGTGGACAATGAGCAGTTCTTC. V usage is TRBV10-3 and J usage is TRBJ2-1, with 7 positions matching TRBD2. The CDR3 is 15 residues long. In germline, CDR1 is ENHRY, CDR2 SYGVKD. Trimming removed 1 base from V and 5 bases from J; junction bases left unmatched: 5.

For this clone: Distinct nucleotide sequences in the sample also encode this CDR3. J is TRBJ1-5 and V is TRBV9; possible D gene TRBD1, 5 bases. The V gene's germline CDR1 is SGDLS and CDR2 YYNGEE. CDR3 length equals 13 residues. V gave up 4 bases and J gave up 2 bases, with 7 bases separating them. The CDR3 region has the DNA TGTGCCAGCAGCCGCAGGGGCAATCAGCCCCAGCATTTT. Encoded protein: CASSRRGNQPQHF.

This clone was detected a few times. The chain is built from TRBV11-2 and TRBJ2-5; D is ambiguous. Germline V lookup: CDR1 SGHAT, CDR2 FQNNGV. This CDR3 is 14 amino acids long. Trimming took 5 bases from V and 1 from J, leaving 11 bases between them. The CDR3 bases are TGTGCCAGCAGCACCTACCCGCCCCAAGAGACCCAGTACTTC. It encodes CASSTYPPQETQYF.

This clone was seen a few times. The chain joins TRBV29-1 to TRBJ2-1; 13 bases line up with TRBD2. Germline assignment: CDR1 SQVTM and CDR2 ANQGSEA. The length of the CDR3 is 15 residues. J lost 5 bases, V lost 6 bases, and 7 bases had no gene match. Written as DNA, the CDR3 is TGCAGCGTGCATGGGACTAGCGGGAATCACAATGAGCAGTTCTTC. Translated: CSVHGTSGNHNEQFF.

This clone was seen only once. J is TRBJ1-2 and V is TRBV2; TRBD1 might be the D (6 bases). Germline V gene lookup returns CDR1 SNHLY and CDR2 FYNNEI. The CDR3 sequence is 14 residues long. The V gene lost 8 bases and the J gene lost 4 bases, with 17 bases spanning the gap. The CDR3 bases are TGTGCCAGCGGGAGAGTGACAGGAGGCTATGGCTACACCTTC. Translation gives CASGRVTGGYGYTF.

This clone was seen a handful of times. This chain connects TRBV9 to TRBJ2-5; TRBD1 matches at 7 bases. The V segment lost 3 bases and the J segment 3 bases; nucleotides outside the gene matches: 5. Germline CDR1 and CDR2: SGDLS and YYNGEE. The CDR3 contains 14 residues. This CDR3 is CASSAADREETQYF. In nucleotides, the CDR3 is TGTGCCAGCAGCGCAGCCGACAGGGAAGAGACCCAGTACTTC.